This TCR beta chain was captured by sequencing in a study of OX40 agonist ivuxolimab in advanced cancers. Overall study: People in dose escalation had one of these cancers: hepatocellular carcinoma, melanoma, renal cell or head and neck cancer. Study-level findings and limits: The antigen specificity of the peripheral T cells (those that were expanded) was not determined.

With regard to this clone: Its matching antigen is unknown.

Germline-derived CDR1 and CDR2 are KGHSH and LQKENI. The CDR3 sequence is 14 residues long. The ends lost 6 bases at V and 2 bases at J; junction bases unmatched: 4. The assay was immunoSEQ multiplex PCR, and TCRdb's table has in-frame clones only and misses some. The sample contains roughly 46,000 clones, around 85% of which appear only once. If patients had autoimmune disease history or systemic immunosuppression, they were excluded. The sample in question was CD4+ or CD8+ T cells sorted from blood, obtained in a trial of the OX40 agonist ivuxolimab. This receptor was obtained from an adult with an advanced solid tumor such as melanoma, head and neck, liver or kidney cancer. This rearrangement joins TRBV18 to TRBJ2-7, with 10 nucleotides matching TRBD2. This chain's CDR3 is CASSPGTSAYEQYF. Here the CDR3 DNA reads TGTGCCAGCTCCCCAGGGACTAGCGCCTACGAGCAGTACTTC.